This T cell receptor beta chain originates from a study of blood T cell repertoires in COVID-19. V shed 5 bases and J shed 0 bases, with 14 bases lying between them. This CDR3 spans 17 amino acids. CDR1 SGHTA and CDR2 FQGNSA come from the germline V gene. The protocol was immunoSEQ multiplex PCR, while the TCRdb copy is restricted to in-frame clones and leaves out a portion. The sample includes about 43,000 clones, about nine tenths of them seen just once. V gene TRBV7-2 combines with J gene TRBJ2-6; tentative D call: TRBD2 (6 bases). The TCR sequence derives from a woman aged 80 or over with active COVID-19. Sequencing input: peripheral blood. CDR3 nucleotide sequence: TGTGCCAGCAGCGCGGGACGGCAGCGCTCTGGGGCCAACGTCCTGACTTTC. Translation: CASSAGRQRSGANVLTF.